The present TCR beta chain was sequenced within a study of T cells after yellow fever vaccination. About the research overall: Preparation of the low-cell-number fractions used SMART-Seq v4 Ultra Low Input.

A universal primer site and UMIs were added as TCR cDNA was made by 5'RACE template switching. Via MiXCR, TCRdb re-called the 5' RACE reads, giving one row per CDR3 protein. The sample shows a few hundred thousand distinct CDR3 sequences, about 19% of them seen only once. The V gene's germline CDR1 is DFQATT and CDR2 SNEGSKA (reference sequence). V was shortened by 4 bases and J by 4 bases, with 10 bases between the two germline ends. CDR3 size: 13 residues. This TCR was recovered from a man in his thirties or forties who received the YFV17D yellow fever vaccine. The sample consisted of PBMCs, taken 15 days after the yellow fever booster vaccination. This rearrangement joins TRBV20-1 to TRBJ2-2; D is uncertain. CDR3 protein: CSAIMAFTGELFF. The DNA for the CDR3 is TGCAGTGCTATAATGGCATTCACCGGGGAGCTGTTTTTT.